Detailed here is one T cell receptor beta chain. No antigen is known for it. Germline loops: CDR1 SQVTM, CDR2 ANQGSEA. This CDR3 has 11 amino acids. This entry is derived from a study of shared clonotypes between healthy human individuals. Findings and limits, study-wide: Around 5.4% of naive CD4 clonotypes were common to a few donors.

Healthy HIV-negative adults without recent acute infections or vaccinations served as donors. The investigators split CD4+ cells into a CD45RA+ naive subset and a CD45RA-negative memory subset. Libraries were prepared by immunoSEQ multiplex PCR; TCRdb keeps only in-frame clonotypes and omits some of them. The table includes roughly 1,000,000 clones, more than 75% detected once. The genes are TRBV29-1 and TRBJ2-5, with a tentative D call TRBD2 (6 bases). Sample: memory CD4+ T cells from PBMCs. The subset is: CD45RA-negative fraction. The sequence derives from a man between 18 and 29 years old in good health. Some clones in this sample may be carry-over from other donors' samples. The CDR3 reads CSGGAQETQYF. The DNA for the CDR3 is TGCAGTGGAGGGGCTCAAGAGACCCAGTACTTC.